The clone carrying this T cell receptor (beta chain) was seen just once. Antigen: not known. Per germline, CDR1 MDHEN and CDR2 SYDVKM. V shed 3 bases and J shed 2 bases, with 8 bases lying between them. The CDR3 has 13 amino acids. This entry comes from a study of OX40 agonist ivuxolimab in advanced cancers. Study-wide background: The study treated patients with ivuxolimab, an agonistic anti-OX40 (CD134) antibody. Three patients showed partial responses: one hepatocellular carcinoma and two cutaneous melanoma cases.

TCRdb's table, derived via immunoSEQ multiplex PCR, lists solely in-frame clones and lacks some. This sample has 70,000 to 80,000 clones, with 90% to 95% found just once. Study results and caveats: Blood T cells, both CD4+ and CD8+, expanded clonally by week 6 at 0.1 to 3.0 mg/kg. Compared with CD4+, CD8+ T cells on average had more expanded clones.

The clonotype comes from an adult with an advanced solid tumor such as melanoma, head and neck, liver or kidney cancer. Here the sequenced sample was CD4+ or CD8+ T cells sorted from blood, taken in a trial of the OX40 agonist ivuxolimab. This rearrangement joins TRBV28 to TRBJ2-7; D is unresolved. CDR3 residues: CASSFTRTYEQYF. The CDR3 bases are TGTGCCAGCAGTTTTACGCGGACCTACGAGCAGTACTTC.